The clone carrying this TCR beta chain was observed many times. The antigen is unknown. The source of the sample is a study of T cells in Graves' hyperthyroidism and ophthalmopathy. Study-wide points: Ophthalmopathy stood apart from stable hyperthyroidism in a 13 V-J model. Most clonotypes expanded in the thyroid (above 0.001) were also present in blood.

Amplified TCR beta CDR3 regions came from RNA transcripts. The HTBI primer set was used in a first-round RT-PCR of the TCR CDR3. MiXCR, run by TCRdb on the multiplex PCR reads, gives a single entry per CDR3 protein. The sample consists of roughly 500,000 distinct CDR3 sequences, about 16% of them appearing once. The CDR3 runs 14 residues. Trimming stripped 6 bases from V and 6 bases from J, with 17 bases between. The rearrangement joins TRBV12-3 or TRBV12-4 to TRBJ1-2; perhaps TRBD1 as D (6 bases). The specimen was blood. The clonotype originates from a woman under 40 with Graves' ophthalmopathy. As DNA, the CDR3 is TGTGCCAGCAGCCCCGCGCGGGGGGCAGATGGCTACACCTTC. Its protein is CASSPARGADGYTF.